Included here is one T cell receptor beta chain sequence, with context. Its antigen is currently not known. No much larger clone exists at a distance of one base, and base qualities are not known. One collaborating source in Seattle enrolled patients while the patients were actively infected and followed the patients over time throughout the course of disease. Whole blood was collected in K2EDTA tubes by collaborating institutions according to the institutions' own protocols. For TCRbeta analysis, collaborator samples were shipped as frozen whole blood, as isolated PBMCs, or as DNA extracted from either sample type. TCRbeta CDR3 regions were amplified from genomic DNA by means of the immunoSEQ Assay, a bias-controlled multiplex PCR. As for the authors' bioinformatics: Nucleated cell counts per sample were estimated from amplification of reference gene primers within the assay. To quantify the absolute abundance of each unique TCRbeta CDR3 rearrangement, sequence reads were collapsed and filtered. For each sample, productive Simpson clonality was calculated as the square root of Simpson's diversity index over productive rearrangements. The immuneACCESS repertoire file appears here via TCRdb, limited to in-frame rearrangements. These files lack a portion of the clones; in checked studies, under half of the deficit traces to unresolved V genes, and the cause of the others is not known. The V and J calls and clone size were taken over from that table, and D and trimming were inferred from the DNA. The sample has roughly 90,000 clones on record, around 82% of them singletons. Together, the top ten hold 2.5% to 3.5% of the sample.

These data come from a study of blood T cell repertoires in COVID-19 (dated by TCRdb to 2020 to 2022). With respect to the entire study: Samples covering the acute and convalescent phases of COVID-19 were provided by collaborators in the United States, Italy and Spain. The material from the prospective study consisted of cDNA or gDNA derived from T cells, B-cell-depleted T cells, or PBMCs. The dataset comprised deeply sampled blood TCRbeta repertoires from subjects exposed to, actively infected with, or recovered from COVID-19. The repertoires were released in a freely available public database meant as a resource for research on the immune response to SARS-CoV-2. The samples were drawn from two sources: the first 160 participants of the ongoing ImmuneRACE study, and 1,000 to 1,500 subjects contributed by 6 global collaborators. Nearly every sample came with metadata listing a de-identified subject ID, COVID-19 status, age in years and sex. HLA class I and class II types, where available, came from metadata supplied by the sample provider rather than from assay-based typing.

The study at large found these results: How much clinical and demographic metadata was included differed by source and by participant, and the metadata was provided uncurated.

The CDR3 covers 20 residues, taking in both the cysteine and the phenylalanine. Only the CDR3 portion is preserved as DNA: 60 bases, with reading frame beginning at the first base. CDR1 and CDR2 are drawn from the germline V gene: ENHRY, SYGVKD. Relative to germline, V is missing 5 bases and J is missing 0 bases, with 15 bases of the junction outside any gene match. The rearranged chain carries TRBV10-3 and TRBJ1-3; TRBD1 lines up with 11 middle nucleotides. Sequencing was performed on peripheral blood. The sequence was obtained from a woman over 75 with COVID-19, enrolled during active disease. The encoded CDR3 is CAISPPVGTGGIHSGNTIYF. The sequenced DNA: TGTGCCATCAGTCCCCCAGTCGGGACAGGGGGGATCCACTCTGGAAACACCATATATTTT.